Listed here are 14 T cell receptor beta chains from one sample, sequenced in a study of cytomegalovirus exposure and HLA in healthy donors. Method: immunoSEQ multiplex PCR; TCRdb's copy keeps in-frame clones and lacks some. The top ten hold just over 3% of the sample, which has about 260,000 clones, around 90% seen once. The sequencing input was PBMCs. All receptors come from a woman aged 25 to 39 in good health and CMV-seronegative.

The V and J genes are TRBV11-1 and TRBJ2-1; D is ambiguous. V lost 8 bases and J lost 0, with 11 bases in between. Germline CDR1 SGHAT, CDR2 FQDESV (reference sequence). The CDR3 runs to 14 residues. The CDR3 sequence: CASSKYSSYNEQFF. The DNA for the CDR3 is TGTGCCAGCTCAAAGTACAGCTCCTACAATGAGCAGTTCTTC.

This rearrangement joins TRBV9 to TRBJ2-7; D might be TRBD2 (6 bases). CDR1 SGDLS and CDR2 YYNGEE come from the germline V gene. The ends were cut back, 0 bases at V and 1 base at J, with 11 bases in the middle. The CDR3 sequence is 15 residues long. CDR3 amino acids: CASSVDPGESYEQYF. The CDR3 region has the DNA TGTGCCAGCAGCGTAGACCCGGGGGAATCCTACGAGCAGTACTTC. The complete variable domain, with remaining parts taken from reference TRBV9 and TRBJ2-7, reads DSGVTQTPKHLITATGQRVTLRCSPRSGDLSVYWYQQSLDQGLQFLIQYYNGEERAKGNILERFSAQQFPDLHSELNLSSLELGDSALYFCASSVDPGESYEQYFGPGTRLTVT.

This clone was seen once. The rearrangement uses TRBV15 and TRBJ2-7; D may be TRBD2 (5 bases). The germline V gene encodes CDR1 LNHNV and CDR2 YYDKDF (reference sequence). V lost 1 base and J lost 2, with 18 bases in between. The CDR3 totals 17 residues. The CDR3 coding sequence is TGTGCCACCAGCAGAGTAGCGCCCCCCAAGATTACCTACGAGCAGTACTTC. It yields the protein CATSRVAPPKITYEQYF.

The chain links TRBV28 to TRBJ2-7; TRBD1 aligns across 7 bases. The V segment lost 3 bases and the J segment 2 bases; nucleotides outside the gene matches: 1. The CDR3 has 13 amino acids. From germline, CDR1 is MDHEN and CDR2 SYDVKM. The CDR3 loop reads CASSFGQAYEQYF. In DNA, the CDR3 is TGTGCCAGCAGTTTCGGACAGGCCTACGAGCAGTACTTC.

The DNA of the CDR3 is TGTGCCAGCAGCTTAGAGGCCCCCTCCGCGGGAAAGTCTGCAGATACGCAGTATTTT. Translated: CASSLEAPSAGKSADTQYF. The V gene is TRBV7-9, the J gene TRBJ2-3; possibly TRBD2 for D (6 bases). From germline, CDR1 is SEHNR and CDR2 FQNEAQ (reference sequence). This CDR3 comprises 19 residues. The V end lost 1 base, the J end lost 4 bases, and 24 bases lay between the germline ends.

As for this clone: The sample contains more than one DNA sequence encoding this CDR3. The chain joins TRBV4-3 to TRBJ2-7, with D uncertain. Trimming pared 1 base from V and 0 bases from J, leaving 4 bases between. Germline V gene data show CDR1 as LGHNA and CDR2 as YSLEER. This CDR3 is 13 amino acids long. CDR3 amino acids: CASSQGGSYEQYF. The CDR3 DNA sequence: TGCGCCAGCAGCCAAGGTGGCTCCTACGAGCAGTACTTC.

The chain has TRBV6-1 and TRBJ2-7, with TRBD2 matching 10 bases. Germline CDR1 reads MNHNS; CDR2 reads SASEGT. Trimming took 0 bases from V and 6 from J; bases not matched to a gene: 11. The CDR3 loop spans 17 amino acids. The CDR3 is CASSEALYGLAASEQYF. In DNA form, the CDR3 reads TGTGCCAGCAGTGAAGCGTTGTATGGACTAGCGGCTTCCGAGCAGTACTTC.

CDR3 nucleotide sequence: TGTGCCAGCAGCGTTGGAAGCTACGAGCAGTACTTC. Residues: CASSVGSYEQYF. The rearrangement links TRBV19 to TRBJ2-7; D is ambiguous. V was shortened by 9 bases and J by 3 bases, with 12 bases between the two germline ends. Germline V gene data show CDR1 as LNHDA and CDR2 as SQIVND (reference sequence). This CDR3 is 12 amino acids long.

The chain recombines TRBV13 with TRBJ2-3; D unresolved. Trimming cost V 2 bases and J 0 bases, with 12 bases left between them. The CDR3 has 16 residues. Germline V gene sequence: CDR1 PRHDT, CDR2 FYEKMQ (reference sequence). The CDR3 nucleotides are TGTGCCAGCAGCTTACAAAAGCACAAGAGCACAGATACGCAGTATTTT. It codes for CASSLQKHKSTDTQYF.

V and J are TRBV4-1 and TRBJ2-3; D is uncertain. The V gene's germline CDR1 is MGHRA and CDR2 YSYEKL. The CDR3 is 13 amino acids. The V gene lost 3 bases and the J gene lost 5 bases, with 9 bases spanning the gap. DNA for the CDR3: TGCGCCAGCAGCCAGTTACAAGGAGATACGCAGTATTTT. Translated: CASSQLQGDTQYF.

V is TRBV4-3 and J is TRBJ2-4, with 7 bases matching TRBD1. V lost 0 bases and J lost 8; bases outside the gene matches: 10. There are 16 residues in the CDR3. Germline lookup yields CDR1 LGHNA and CDR2 YSLEER. The CDR3 loop is CASSQDRGGQLDIQYF. The CDR3 nucleotides read TGCGCCAGCAGCCAAGATAGAGGGGGACAGTTGGACATTCAGTACTTC.

The chain uses TRBV28 and TRBJ2-7, with D perhaps being TRBD1 or TRBD2 (6 bases each). Germline V gives CDR1 MDHEN, CDR2 SYDVKM. There are 15 residues in the CDR3. V lost 10 bases to trimming and J lost 0 bases, with 19 bases between them. The CDR3 DNA reads TGTGCCACCTCCAAGTACGGGGGCAGCTCCTACGAGCAGTACTTC. Its protein product is CATSKYGGSSYEQYF.

The gene calls are TRBV4-3 and TRBJ2-7, with D maybe TRBD2 (5 bases). In germline, CDR1 is LGHNA, CDR2 YSLEER. The CDR3 length is 13 residues. Trimming stripped 8 bases from V and 7 bases from J, with 18 bases between. CDR3 sequence reads: CASSLDRGREQYF. The DNA of the CDR3 is TGCGCCAGCTCCCTCGACCGGGGTCGGGAGCAGTACTTC.

The chain couples TRBV5-6 to TRBJ2-1; D perhaps matches TRBD2 (6 bases). V was trimmed by 1 base and J by 4 bases, leaving 12 bases between them. CDR3 length: 15 amino acids. Per the germline V gene, CDR1 is SGHDT and CDR2 is YYEEEE. The chain's CDR3 is CASSLTRDSYNEQFF. Written as DNA, the CDR3 is TGTGCCAGCAGCTTGACGCGGGACTCTTACAATGAGCAGTTCTTC.